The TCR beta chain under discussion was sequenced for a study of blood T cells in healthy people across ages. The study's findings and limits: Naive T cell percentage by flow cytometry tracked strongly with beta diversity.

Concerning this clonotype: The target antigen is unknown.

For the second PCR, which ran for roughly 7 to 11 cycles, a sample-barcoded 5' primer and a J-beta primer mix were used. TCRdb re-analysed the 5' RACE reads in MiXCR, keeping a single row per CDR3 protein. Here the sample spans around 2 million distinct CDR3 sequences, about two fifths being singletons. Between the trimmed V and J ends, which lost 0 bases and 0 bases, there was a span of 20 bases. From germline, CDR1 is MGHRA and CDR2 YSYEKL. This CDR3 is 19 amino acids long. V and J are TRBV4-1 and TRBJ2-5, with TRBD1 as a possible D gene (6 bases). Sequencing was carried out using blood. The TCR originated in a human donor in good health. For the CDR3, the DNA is TGCGCCAGCAGCCAAGATATGAACGTCGAGGGGGACAACCAAGAGACCCAGTACTTC. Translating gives CASSQDMNVEGDNQETQYF.